This is a list of T cell receptor beta chains from one sample in a study of cytomegalovirus exposure and HLA in healthy donors. Measured with immunoSEQ multiplex PCR; TCRdb has only the in-frame clones, and not every one. The sample lists some 97,000 clones, roughly 75% seen once, with roughly an eighth in the top ten. Sequenced sample: PBMCs. All receptors derive from a male donor in good health and CMV-seropositive. Each CDR3 is given with its conserved first and last residue. A D gene is named only where the DNA matches it firmly. For some rows the clone size is stated as once, few or many, or as a class when expanded; others skip it.

J	length	V	size	D	CDR3	DNA
TRBJ2-2	17	TRBV30	-	TRBD2	CAWSRPRQTSSTGELFF	TGTGCCTGGAGTCGACCGAGACAGACTAGCTCCACCGGGGAGCTGTTTTTT
TRBJ2-3	16	TRBV7-2	-	-	CASSLNARASTDTQYF	TGTGCCAGCAGCTTAAACGCCCGCGCTAGCACAGATACGCAGTATTTT
TRBJ1-2	15	TRBV19	few	TRBD1	CASSPTDRGRYGYTF	TGTGCCAGTAGTCCAACGGACAGGGGGAGATATGGCTACACCTTC
TRBJ2-3	13	TRBV15	-	-	CATSTQDRPTQYF	TGTGCCACCAGCACACAGGACAGACCTACGCAGTATTTT
TRBJ2-7	16	TRBV4-1	-	TRBD1	CASSHLGQGAVGEQYF	TGCGCCAGCAGCCACCTGGGACAGGGGGCAGTTGGGGAGCAGTACTTC
TRBJ2-7	15	TRBV19	-	-	CASSIQIDTPSEQYF	TGTGCCAGTAGTATACAGATAGACACACCTTCAGAGCAGTACTTC
TRBJ2-1	14	TRBV5-8	-	-	CASTGTWSYNEQFF	TGTGCCAGCACCGGGACTTGGTCCTACAATGAGCAGTTCTTC
TRBJ2-5	12	TRBV19	-	-	CATSQEGETQYF	TGTGCCACCTCGCAGGAGGGGGAGACCCAGTACTTC
TRBJ1-1	18	TRBV5-1	many	TRBD1	CASSLAIRDSVTNTEAFF	TGCGCCAGCAGCTTGGCGATACGGGACAGTGTCACGAACACTGAAGCTTTCTTT
TRBJ2-7	14	TRBV28	-	-	CASSPHTTYYEQYF	TGTGCCAGCAGTCCCCACACTACTTACTACGAGCAGTACTTC
TRBJ2-5	14	TRBV5-1	-	-	CASSSLSEGETQYF	TGCGCCAGCAGCAGCCTTTCGGAGGGTGAGACCCAGTACTTC
TRBJ1-3	16	TRBV4-1	-	TRBD1	CASSQSGGYSGNTIYF	TGCGCCAGCAGCCAATCAGGGGGTTACTCTGGAAACACCATATATTTT
TRBJ1-2	15	TRBV7-9	-	-	CATVGRRGARHGYTF	TGTGCCACTGTCGGGCGGCGGGGAGCGAGACATGGCTACACCTTC
TRBJ2-1	14	TRBV29-1	-	TRBD1	CSVLTGTGYNEQFF	TGCAGCGTTTTAACCGGGACAGGGTACAATGAGCAGTTCTTC
TRBJ2-2	15	TRBV4-3	-	-	CASSLGRGTGGELFF	TGCGCCAGCAGCCTCGGCAGGGGGACTGGCGGGGAGCTGTTTTTT
TRBJ1-1	18	TRBV4-2	-	TRBD1	CASSQNRGTARGVTEAFF	TGTGCCAGCAGCCAAAACCGAGGGACAGCCAGAGGAGTCACTGAAGCTTTCTTT
TRBJ2-1	15	TRBV7-7	-	TRBD2	CASSLRGGAFDEQFF	TGTGCCAGCAGCTTACGCGGGGGGGCCTTCGATGAGCAGTTCTTC
TRBJ1-1	15	TRBV18	-	TRBD1	CASSPNAGTGYEAFF	TGTGCCAGCTCACCTAATGCTGGGACAGGGTATGAAGCTTTCTTT
TRBJ2-5	14	TRBV4-2	-	-	CASSQEPGQETQYF	TGTGCCAGCAGCCAAGAGCCAGGGCAAGAGACCCAGTACTTC
TRBJ1-6	17	TRBV5-4	-	-	CASSLDGGSVSNSPLHF	TGTGCCAGCAGCTTGGATGGCGGTTCGGTTAGTAATTCACCCCTCCACTTT
TRBJ1-2	13	TRBV27	-	-	CASSLIGDGGYTF	TGTGCCAGCAGTTTAATAGGGGATGGTGGCTACACCTTC
TRBJ2-1	14	TRBV4-3	-	-	CASSQVSNYNEQFF	TGCGCCAGCAGCCAGGTGAGCAACTACAATGAGCAGTTCTTC
TRBJ2-1	15	TRBV28	-	-	CASSQTHSSYNEQFF	TGTGCCAGCAGTCAGACTCATAGCTCCTACAATGAGCAGTTCTTC
TRBJ1-2	12	TRBV2	-	-	CASSDVGGGYTF	TGTGCCAGCAGTGACGTAGGGGGTGGCTACACCTTC
TRBJ2-5	13	TRBV5-1	-	-	CASSGGTAQAQYF	TGCGCCAGCAGCGGAGGGACAGCTCAGGCGCAGTACTTC
TRBJ1-1	13	TRBV28	few	-	CASIRQMNTEAFF	TGTGCCAGCATCCGACAGATGAACACTGAAGCTTTCTTT
TRBJ2-5	15	TRBV4-2	few	-	CASSQETGNQETQYF	TGTGCCAGCAGCCAAGAAACAGGGAACCAAGAGACCCAGTACTTC
TRBJ1-1	18	TRBV28	few	TRBD1	CASSTPTSTGGVNTEAFF	TGTGCCAGCAGTACGCCGACGAGTACAGGGGGCGTGAACACTGAAGCTTTCTTT
TRBJ2-1	16	TRBV9	-	-	CASSVGVGAIYNEQFF	TGTGCCAGCAGCGTAGGTGTGGGGGCCATCTACAATGAGCAGTTCTTC
TRBJ2-2	17	TRBV4-2	-	-	CASSQEARLENTGELFF	TGTGCCAGCAGCCAAGAAGCGAGACTAGAAAACACCGGGGAGCTGTTTTTT
TRBJ1-5	17	TRBV10-1	-	TRBD1	CASSYPYRDRDDQPQHF	TGCGCCAGCAGTTACCCCTATCGGGACAGGGATGATCAGCCCCAGCATTTT
TRBJ1-2	14	TRBV5-5	-	TRBD1	CASSSTGGYYGYTF	TGTGCCAGCAGCTCGACAGGGGGCTACTATGGCTACACCTTC
TRBJ2-5	13	TRBV5-1	-	-	CASSPLQSGTQYF	TGCGCCAGCAGCCCCCTTCAATCAGGGACCCAGTACTTC
TRBJ1-1	13	TRBV5-1	medium-sized	-	CASSVPPGTEAFF	TGCGCCAGCAGCGTCCCCCCAGGCACTGAAGCTTTCTTT
TRBJ2-2	12	TRBV5-1	-	-	CATEKNTGELFF	TGCGCCACCGAGAAGAACACCGGGGAGCTGTTTTTT
TRBJ1-5	15	TRBV5-1	-	TRBD1	CASSSNGQGNQPQHF	TGCGCCAGCAGCTCAAATGGACAGGGTAATCAGCCCCAGCATTTT
TRBJ1-1	15	TRBV7-9	-	-	CASSLEAGVNTEAFF	TGTGCCAGCAGCTTAGAGGCAGGGGTGAACACTGAAGCTTTCTTT
TRBJ2-3	14	TRBV29-1	few	-	CSVERGTSTDTQYF	TGCAGCGTTGAACGGGGGACTAGCACAGATACGCAGTATTTT
TRBJ2-5	19	TRBV4-3	-	-	CASSQDRRGTGSIEETQYF	TGCGCCAGCAGCCAAGATAGAAGGGGTACAGGGAGTATCGAAGAGACCCAGTACTTC
TRBJ2-3	16	TRBV5-4	-	-	CASSLTQTPSTDTQYF	TGTGCCAGCAGCTTGACACAAACCCCTAGCACAGATACGCAGTATTTT
TRBJ1-2	15	TRBV6-1	-	-	CASSELRGNFYGYTF	TGTGCCAGCAGTGAATTGCGGGGGAATTTCTATGGCTACACCTTC
TRBJ2-5	15	TRBV4-3	-	-	CASSQDRGSGETQYF	TGCGCCAGCAGCCAAGATCGCGGGTCGGGGGAGACCCAGTACTTC
TRBJ1-6	15	TRBV6-1	-	-	CASSPTIRDNSPLHF	TGTGCCAGCAGTCCAACGATTCGGGATAATTCACCCCTCCACTTT
TRBJ2-2	16	TRBV5-4	-	-	CASSLVGGHPAGELFF	TGTGCCAGCAGCTTGGTTGGGGGACACCCCGCCGGGGAGCTGTTTTTT
TRBJ1-1	14	TRBV5-1	-	-	CASSFWGGNTEAFF	TGCGCCAGCAGCTTCTGGGGCGGGAACACTGAAGCTTTCTTT